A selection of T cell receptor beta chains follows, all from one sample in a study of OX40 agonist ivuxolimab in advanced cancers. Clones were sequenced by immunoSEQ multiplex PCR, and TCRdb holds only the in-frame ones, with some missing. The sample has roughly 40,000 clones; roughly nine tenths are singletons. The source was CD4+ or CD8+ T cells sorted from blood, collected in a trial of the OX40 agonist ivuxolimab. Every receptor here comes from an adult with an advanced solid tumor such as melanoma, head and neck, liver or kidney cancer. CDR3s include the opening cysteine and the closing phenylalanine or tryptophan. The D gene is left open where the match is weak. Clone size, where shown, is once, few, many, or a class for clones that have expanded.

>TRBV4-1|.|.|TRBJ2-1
CASSQAGSYNEQFF
TGCGCCAGCAGCCAGGCTGGCTCCTACAATGAGCAGTTCTTC
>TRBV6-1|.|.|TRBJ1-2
CASSEWEGSQGYTF
TGTGCCAGCAGTGAATGGGAAGGGAGTCAGGGCTACACCTTC
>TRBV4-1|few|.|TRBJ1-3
CASSQVGPGNTIYF
TGCGCCAGCAGCCAAGTGGGACCTGGAAACACCATATATTTT
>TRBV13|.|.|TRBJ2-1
CASSFGRGSSYNEQFF
TGTGCCAGCAGCTTTGGCCGGGGAAGCTCCTACAATGAGCAGTTCTTC
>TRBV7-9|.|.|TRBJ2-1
CASSPPRSEQFF
TGTGCCAGCAGCCCCCCCAGGAGTGAGCAGTTCTTC
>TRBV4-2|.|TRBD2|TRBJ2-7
CASSQDLGLSYEQYF
TGTGCCAGCAGCCAAGATCTGGGACTATCCTACGAGCAGTACTTC
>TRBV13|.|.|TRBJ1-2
CASSLMGIGDGYTF
TGTGCCAGCAGCTTAATGGGAATAGGGGATGGCTACACCTTC
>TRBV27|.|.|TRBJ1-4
CASTPRAPGKLFF
TGTGCCAGCACCCCGAGGGCCCCGGGAAAACTGTTTTTT
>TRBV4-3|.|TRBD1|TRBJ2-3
CASSQDRGTGSDTQYF
TGCGCCAGCAGCCAAGATAGGGGGACAGGCTCCGATACGCAGTATTTT
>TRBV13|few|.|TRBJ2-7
CASSPPDGIPYEQYF
TGTGCCAGCAGTCCCCCAGACGGGATTCCCTACGAGCAGTACTTC
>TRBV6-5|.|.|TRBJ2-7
CASSYQGNSRLYEQYF
TGTGCCAGCAGTTACCAGGGTAACTCCCGACTCTACGAGCAGTACTTC
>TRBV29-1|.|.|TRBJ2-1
CSVKGGLAKYNEQFF
TGCAGCGTAAAAGGAGGGCTAGCGAAATACAATGAGCAGTTCTTC
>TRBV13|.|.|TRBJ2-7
CASSTTGTDSYEQYF
TGTGCCAGCAGTACTACCGGGACGGACTCCTACGAGCAGTACTTC
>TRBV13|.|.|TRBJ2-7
CASSGGTRGPYEQYF
TGTGCCAGCAGCGGTGGGACTAGGGGGCCCTACGAGCAGTACTTC
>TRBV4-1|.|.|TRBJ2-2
CASSQDSAWANTGELFF
TGCGCCAGCAGCCAAGACTCGGCATGGGCGAACACCGGGGAGCTGTTTTTT
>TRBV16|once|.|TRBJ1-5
CASSQSGQNNQPQHF
TGTGCCAGCAGCCAATCTGGCCAGAACAATCAGCCCCAGCATTTT
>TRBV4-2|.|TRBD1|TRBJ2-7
CASSHGTASEQYF
TGTGCCAGCAGCCACGGGACAGCTAGCGAGCAGTACTTC
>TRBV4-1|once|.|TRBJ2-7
CASSLKERPSDYEQYF
TGCGCCAGCAGCCTCAAGGAAAGGCCGAGTGACTACGAGCAGTACTTC
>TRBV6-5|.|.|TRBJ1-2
CASSYRRLGYGYTF
TGTGCCAGCAGTTACCGAAGACTGGGCTATGGCTACACCTTC
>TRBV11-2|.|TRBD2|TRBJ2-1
CASSLAGRVNEQFF
TGTGCCAGCAGCTTAGCCGGGAGGGTTAATGAGCAGTTCTTC
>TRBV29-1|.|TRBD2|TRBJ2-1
CSLQRGESYNEQFF
TGCAGCCTCCAACGGGGGGAGTCCTACAATGAGCAGTTCTTC
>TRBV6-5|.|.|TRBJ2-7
CASAPRSSYEQYF
TGTGCCAGCGCCCCGAGGAGCTCCTACGAGCAGTACTTC
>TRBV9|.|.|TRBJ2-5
CASSVVGIRSQETQYF
TGTGCCAGCAGCGTAGTAGGTATCAGGAGTCAAGAGACCCAGTACTTC
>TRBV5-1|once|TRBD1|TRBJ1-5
CASSQTGGSNQPQHF
TGCGCCAGCAGCCAAACAGGGGGCAGTAATCAGCCCCAGCATTTT
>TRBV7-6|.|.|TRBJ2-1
CASSPSSSASYNEQFF
TGTGCCAGCAGCCCGAGCTCTAGCGCTTCCTACAATGAGCAGTTCTTC
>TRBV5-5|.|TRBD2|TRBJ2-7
CASSWGTSVTYEQYF
TGTGCCAGCAGCTGGGGGACTAGCGTAACCTACGAGCAGTACTTC
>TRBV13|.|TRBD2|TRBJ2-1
CASSGGAGAYNEQFF
TGTGCCAGCAGCGGCGGGGCGGGAGCTTACAATGAGCAGTTCTTC
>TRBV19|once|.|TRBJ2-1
CASSMKRADNEQFF
TGTGCCAGTAGTATGAAACGTGCAGACAATGAGCAGTTCTTC
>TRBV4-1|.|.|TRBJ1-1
CASSQGGVKAFF
TGCGCCAGCAGCCAAGGAGGAGTTAAAGCTTTCTTT
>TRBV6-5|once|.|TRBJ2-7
CASSYGAEAMSF
TGTGCCAGCAGTTACGGGGCCGAGGCAATGAGCTTC
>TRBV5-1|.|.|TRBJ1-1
CASSLGITEAFF
TGCGCCAGCAGCTTGGGCATCACTGAAGCTTTCTTT
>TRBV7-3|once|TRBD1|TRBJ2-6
CASSLGTTGGLGANVLTF
TGTGCCAGCAGCTTAGGGACGACAGGGGGACTTGGGGCCAACGTCCTGACTTTC
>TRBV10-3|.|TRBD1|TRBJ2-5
CAIRGQGEETQYF
TGTGCCATCAGGGGACAGGGGGAAGAGACCCAGTACTTC
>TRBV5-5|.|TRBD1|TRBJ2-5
CASSSTGRQETQYF
TGTGCCAGCAGCTCGACAGGGCGGCAAGAGACCCAGTACTTC
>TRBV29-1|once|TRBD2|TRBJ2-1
CSVITGTSRINEQFF
TGCAGCGTGATTACCGGGACTAGTAGGATCAATGAGCAGTTCTTC
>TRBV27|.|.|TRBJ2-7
CASSVGTNSYEQYF
TGTGCCAGCAGTGTCGGGACAAACTCCTACGAGCAGTACTTC
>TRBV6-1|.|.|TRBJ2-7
CASSDRSSYEQYF
TGTGCCAGCAGTGATCGGAGCTCCTACGAGCAGTACTTC
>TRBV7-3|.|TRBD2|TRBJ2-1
CASSPLAGAHEQFF
TGTGCCAGCAGCCCCTTAGCGGGAGCCCATGAGCAGTTCTTC
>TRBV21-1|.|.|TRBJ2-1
CASSRWVGLAQWSFPYNEQFF
TGTGCCAGCTCTCGATGGGTAGGACTAGCGCAGTGGTCTTTCCCTTACAATGAGCAGTTCTTC
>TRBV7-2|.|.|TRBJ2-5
CASSTWTAVQETQYF
TGTGCCAGCAGCACGTGGACAGCTGTACAAGAGACCCAGTACTTC
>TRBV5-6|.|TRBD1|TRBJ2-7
CASSFGTGAYEQYF
TGTGCCAGCAGCTTCGGGACAGGGGCCTACGAGCAGTACTTC
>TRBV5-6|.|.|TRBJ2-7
CASSLPGIGNEQYF
TGTGCCAGCAGCTTGCCAGGGATTGGAAACGAGCAGTACTTC
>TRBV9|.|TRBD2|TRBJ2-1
CASSVGLAGLYNEQFF
TGTGCCAGCAGCGTAGGTCTAGCGGGTTTATACAATGAGCAGTTCTTC
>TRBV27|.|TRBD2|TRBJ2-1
CASSPGGSLYNEQFF
TGTGCCAGCAGCCCCGGCGGGAGCCTTTACAATGAGCAGTTCTTC